This T cell receptor beta chain comes out of a study of identical twins. With respect to this clonotype: Its antigen is not known.

TCRdb passed the 5' RACE reads through MiXCR, listing each CDR3 protein once. The sample yields around 340,000 distinct CDR3 sequences, roughly 9% seen once. V was pared by 1 base and J by 0 bases, with 13 bases between. This CDR3 is 16 amino acids long. The V gene's germline CDR1 is SQVTM and CDR2 ANQGSEA. Study results and caveats: A lower insertion count was a feature of abundant cord blood beta clonotypes, with no such feature in memory repertoires.

The sample was naive T cells sorted from blood. The chain employs TRBV29-1 and TRBJ2-1, with D uncertain. The TCR comes from a woman aged 45-65 years in good health. The CDR3 sequence: CSVEGPRGASYNEQFF. CDR3 DNA sequence: TGCAGCGTTGAAGGGCCGCGAGGTGCCTCCTACAATGAGCAGTTCTTC.